This T cell receptor (beta chain) comes out of a study of vaccination effects on CD4 cells after COVID-19 (dated 2022 in TCRdb). Regarding the complete study: Post-vaccine samples across the study were collected a median of 72 days after the second dose, with a range of 14 to 241. Altogether, roughly 10 COVID-19 convalescent patients and a few SARS-CoV-2-naive healthy vaccine recipients made up the full study. SARS-CoV-2 spike-specific CD4+ TCR repertoires were compared before and after mRNA vaccination in COVID-19 convalescent patients and in infection-naive vaccine recipients. The Oncomine TCR Beta short-read assay on an Illumina iSeq 100 was used to sequence cultures from other donors in the study.

The germline V gene encodes CDR1 MNHEY and CDR2 SMNVEV (reference sequence). The V end gives up 5 bases and the J end 0 bases, leaving 14 bases in the junction not matched to a gene. CDR3 length: 18 amino acids, cysteine to phenylalanine. Only the CDR3 region is kept as DNA, spanning 54 bases read in frame from base 1. The library was generated by the immunoSEQ multiplex PCR assay. DNA from the cultured, isolated CD4+ T cells was subjected to TCR beta CDR3 sequencing. The authors' pipeline ran thus. Non-productive TCR sequences were discarded, and reads were trimmed to the CDR3 region, with only CDR3s of 7 or more amino acids retained. The MANAFEST web app was used to identify antigen-specific clonotypes by comparing expansion in peptide wells with expansion in reference cultures. Positive clones required FDR<0.05 expansion versus reference and all other wells, odds ratio above 5, and frequency above 0.1% in two replicate wells. A clonotype was defined as cross-reactive if the clonotype was significantly expanded both in SARS-CoV-2 spike wells and in at least one common cold coronavirus spike condition. CDR3 similarity was assessed by Levenshtein distance using the stringdist R package, and unrooted trees were constructed with ape in R 3.6.1. This is the immuneACCESS table as TCRdb keeps it, with only in-frame sequences that have V and J called. A part of the clones is gone; compared with another copy, unresolved V genes explain less than half, and the rest is unexplained. V and J calls and clone size are copied from that table; D and trimming were computed from the DNA. The sample table lists under 85,000 clones, roughly 80% of them with a count of one. The top ten constitute 0.85% to 1.2% of the sample.

About this clone itself: Its antigen specificity is not known. Base qualities are not at hand, and no much larger clone is one base apart.

Paper-wide results and their limitations: Marked clonal contraction was observed in both infection-induced and vaccine-induced clones at late post-vaccination timepoints, consistent with waning T cell responses. Limitations of the study were the small number of convalescent patients and the absence of early post-infection timepoints. Among healthy vaccine recipients, nearly all vaccine-induced clones were SARS-CoV-2 mono-reactive, and just 1 of 255 was cross-reactive with common cold coronaviruses.

In the ViraFEST assay, PBMC were stimulated with viral peptide pools, and TCR sequencing was then used to find antigen-specific CD4+ T cell clonotypes based on their expansion. After approximately 11 days of culture, CD4+ T cells were isolated with the EasySep CD4+ T cell isolation kit. Each participant got two doses of an mRNA SARS-CoV-2 vaccine, either BNT162b2 or mRNA-1273. The absence of prior SARS-CoV-2 infection in healthy vaccine recipients was confirmed by negative nucleocapsid antibodies before and after vaccination. Fewer than 2.5 million PBMC per well were cultured in IMDM with roughly 5% human AB serum, 9 to 10 IU/ml IL-2 and gentamicin, plus 10 ug/ml peptides. Half of the culture medium was replaced with fresh IL-2-containing medium on days 3 and 7. Each peptide stimulation condition was cultured in triplicate wells unless otherwise noted. Using Ficoll-Paque Plus gradient centrifugation, PBMC were separated from whole blood and then either used fresh or cryopreserved at -140C. The spike proteins of SARS-CoV-2 and of the common cold coronaviruses HCoV-NL63, HCoV-OC43 and HCoV-229E were spanned by overlapping peptide pools. Genomic DNA was extracted from cultured CD4+ T cells with the QIAamp micro DNA kit.

The sample consisted of CD4+ T cells from PBMCs cultured with HCoV-OC43 spike peptides, taken after COVID-19 vaccination. According to the study, the label for this sample's cell subset or site signals: HCoV-OC43 spike overlapping peptide pool stimulation. This clonotype was obtained from a human donor who received a COVID-19 vaccine. The chain is made from TRBV27 and TRBJ2-5; a stretch of 8 junction bases matches TRBD2. The DNA sequence is as follows: TGTGCCAGCAGTACCCCTCGAGGAGCGCGGGGGGACCAAGAGACCCAGTACTTC. This sequence encodes CASSTPRGARGDQETQYF.